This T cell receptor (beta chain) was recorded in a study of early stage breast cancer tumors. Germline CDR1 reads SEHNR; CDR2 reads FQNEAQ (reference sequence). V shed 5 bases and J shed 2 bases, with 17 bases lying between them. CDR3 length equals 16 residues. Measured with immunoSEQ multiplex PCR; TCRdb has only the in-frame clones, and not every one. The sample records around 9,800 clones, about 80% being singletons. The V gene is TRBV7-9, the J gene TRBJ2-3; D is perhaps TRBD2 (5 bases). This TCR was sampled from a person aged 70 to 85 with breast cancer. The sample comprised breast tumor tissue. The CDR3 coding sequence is TGTGCCAGCAGCCTCGGCGGACTCTTCCACACAGATACGCAGTATTTT. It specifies CASSLGGLFHTDTQYF.